This T cell receptor beta chain was identified during a study of spatial heterogeneity in lung cancer. Time point described: sample taken at primary tumor resection. Whole RNA obtained from tumor, nontumor lung or frozen PBMC underwent sequencing without sorting. Donors were around 70 untreated early-stage non-small cell lung cancer patients. The ends were cut back, 5 bases at V and 1 base at J, with 12 bases in the middle. Germline V gene lookup returns CDR1 SGHTA and CDR2 FQGTGA. This CDR3 contains 15 residues. Ten or more counts support this clonotype. TCRdb itself ran the 5' RACE reads through MiXCR, one entry per CDR3 protein. The sample yields roughly 28,000 distinct CDR3 sequences, roughly 8.4% seen once.

The sequence was collected from a female donor with early-stage non-small cell lung cancer. The material was PBMCs, obtained at surgery. The rearrangement joins TRBV7-3 to TRBJ2-1, with D possibly TRBD2 on 6 matching bases. The CDR3, as DNA: TGTGCCAGCAGCCCAATAGCGGCATCCTACAATGAGCAGTTCTTC. Its protein product is CASSPIAASYNEQFF.